This T cell receptor (beta chain) comes out of a study of blood T cell repertoires in COVID-19. At the level of the study: Samples taken during acute and convalescent COVID-19 were collected in the United States, Italy and Spain. PBMCs, B-cell-depleted T cells, or T cells were the source of the cDNA or gDNA that made up the material.

The authors' processing: Counts of nucleated cells, estimated from reference gene primer amplification, were obtained. Clones were sequenced by immunoSEQ multiplex PCR, and TCRdb holds only the in-frame ones, with some missing. Clonal size and the V and J genes are those of that table, whereas D and trimming came from the DNA. The sample includes around 50,000 clones, approximately 82% of them seen just once. The source of this sequence is a human donor in a cohort sampled during active COVID-19. Sequenced input: peripheral blood.

In DNA form, the CDR3 reads TGTGCCAGCAGCCCACGAGGGCGGACTAGCACAGATACGCAGTATTTT. It codes for CASSPRGRTSTDTQYF. The rearrangement joins TRBV7-3 to TRBJ2-3; D is perhaps TRBD2 (5 bases). The CDR3 runs to 16 residues. Germline values: CDR1 SGHTA, CDR2 FQGTGA. V lost 5 bases, J lost 0 bases, and 15 bases lay in between.